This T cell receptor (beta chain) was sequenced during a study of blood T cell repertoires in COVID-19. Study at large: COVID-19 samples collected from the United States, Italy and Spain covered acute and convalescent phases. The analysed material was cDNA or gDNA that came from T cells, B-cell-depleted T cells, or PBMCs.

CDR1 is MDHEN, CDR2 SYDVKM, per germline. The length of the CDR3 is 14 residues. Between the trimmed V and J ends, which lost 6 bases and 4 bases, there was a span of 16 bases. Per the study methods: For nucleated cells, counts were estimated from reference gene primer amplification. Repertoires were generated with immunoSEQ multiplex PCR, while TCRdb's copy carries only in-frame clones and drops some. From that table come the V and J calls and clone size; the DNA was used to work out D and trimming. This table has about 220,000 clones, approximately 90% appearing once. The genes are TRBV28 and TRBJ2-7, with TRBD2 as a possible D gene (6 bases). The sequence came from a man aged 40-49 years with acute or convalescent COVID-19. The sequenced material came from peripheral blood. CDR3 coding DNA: TGTGCCAGCAGAAAATCTGGGGGGACGTACGAGCAGTACTTC. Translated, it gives CASRKSGGTYEQYF.